Below, one T cell receptor (beta chain) is given with its context. Its antigen specificity is not known. The input lacks base qualities; no much larger clone sits a single base away. These data belong to a study of long-term antiretroviral therapy in people with HIV (dated by TCRdb to between 2021 and 2022). About the investigation overall: The earliest samples were collected roughly a decade before the 2015 WHO recommendation for immediate ART, at a time when ART was usually postponed until CD4 counts fell. The cohort contributed about 200 cryopreserved PBMC samples from about 31 adults with confirmed HIV infection, collected serially over a mean of about 6 years (range 1-12). No cross-contamination during QIAcube processing was seen in test extractions of a monoclonal T-cell line run alongside roughly 30 polyclonal samples. Eleven of the 30 participants with HIV were female. Whether ART initiation and durable HIV suppression were associated with changes in peripheral blood TRB repertoire composition and diversity was tested in a retrospective serial study.

Overall study results and their limits: The repertoire was dominated across all time points by expanded TRB clones identified before ART initiation, although this dominance was seen to fluctuate and to decrease in many PLHIV after ART. Starting ART was linked to a significant rise in TRB diversity, yet even after long-term ART the diversity remained significantly lower than in transplant donor controls. No data were available on ART adherence, viral resistance or therapy changes, limiting inferences about post-ART repertoire changes. Because pre-ART samples had limited cell numbers, unsorted PBMC were profiled rather than sorted CD4+ and CD8+ T cells. The samples span the years 2004 to 2017, and the ART regimens used at that time may not be as effective as current regimens. Narrower CDR3 length ranges were observed in HIV repertoires than in controls, and an antigen-experienced repertoire with only a slight naive shift after ART was suggested by the network structure. Since PBMC availability was limited, sequencing covered only the TCR beta chain, with no alpha chain pairing.

Sequencing of the TRB variable region was done with the immunoSEQ hsTCRB v3.0 assay at survey level resolution. The target sequencing depth for TRB was roughly 40,000-55,000 T-cell genomes per sample. TRB libraries were pooled and sequenced on an Illumina MiSeq using a v3 150-cycle kit. Per the authors' processing: Repertoire analysis was run in R within a reproducible Nextflow workflow that covered QC, data transformation and analysis. LymphoSeq2, an R package for exploring AIRR-Seq data, was used to implement custom analyses. After excluding a few samples that yielded fewer than 5000 total TRB sequences, 150 to 200 HIV repertoires remained for analysis. Among the approximately 180 retained HIV repertoires, approximately 61 were collected before ART initiation and around 130 after ART initiation. Repertoires were downsampled to 5000 TRB nucleotide sequences, with summary statistics averaged over 100 downsampling iterations. TRB sequences were retained for analysis only if CDR3 regions of at least seven amino acids were present. A Shannon entropy-derived clonality score and the Gini coefficient were used to measure diversity. In repertoire networks, the top 5000 CDR3 amino acid sequences were linked whenever an edit distance of one separated two sequences. For TRB CDR3 amino acid sequences, antigen specificity groups and MHC restriction were predicted with GLIPH2. Known CMV, EBV, HIV or tissue antigen associations were flagged by matching CDR3 amino acid sequences against VDJdb and McPAS-TCR. Pre-ART, post-ART and control groups were compared with Wilcoxon signed-rank tests and Holm-Bonferroni correction. Not all clones reach the TCRdb copy of this immuneACCESS table, which keeps in-frame sequences only. Checked studies attribute under half of the gap to unresolved V genes and leave the rest unexplained. V and J calls and clone size are as listed in that table; D and trimming were resolved from the DNA. Here the sample has 20,000 to 25,000 clones; roughly three quarters occur a single time. 10% to 15% of the sample belongs to the ten largest clones.

To be included, a participant needed at least one PBMC sample from before ART initiation plus at least two post-ART samples. Treatment was received in the United States of America by all participants with HIV. Before DNA extraction, cryopreserved samples of roughly 0.9-11 million PBMC were thawed and washed. At the time of the earliest PBMC sample, participants with HIV were aged between roughly 20 and 55 years. PBMC samples were contributed by each participant from 1-4 timepoints before ART initiation and 2-8 timepoints after ART initiation, with a median of 7 samples. For every participant, serial HIV viral load, CD4+ T-cell count, ART history and demographic data were obtained. Genomic DNA was extracted from unsorted PBMC with a Qiagen kit on a QIAcube, processed in batches of 12 samples. V ends up 4 bases short and J 5 bases short, with an unmatched junction base count of 7. CDR1 and CDR2 are drawn from the germline V gene: MGHRA, YSYEKL. From the cysteine up to the phenylalanine, the CDR3 has a length of 14 residues. Of the read, only the CDR3 DNA is kept; its 42 bases are in frame from base 1.

Source: unsorted PBMCs, taken 1.7 to 1.8 years before starting antiretroviral therapy. The origin of this receptor is a woman aged 40 to 50 with HIV. This sequence uses TRBV4-1 and TRBJ2-7, and 8 junctional nucleotides match TRBD1. This receptor has the CDR3 CASSLDRGGNEQYF. DNA sequence: TGCGCCAGCAGCCTCGACAGGGGTGGTAACGAGCAGTACTTC.